This is a list of T cell receptor beta chains from one sample in a study of cytomegalovirus exposure and HLA in healthy donors. Assay: immunoSEQ multiplex PCR; the TCRdb copy retains only in-frame clones and omits some. The top ten hold approximately 4% of the sample, which has 100,000 to 150,000 clones, over 75% seen once. Source material: PBMCs. The origin of the receptors is a man aged 18 to 29 in good health and CMV-seropositive. CDR3s include the opening cysteine and the closing phenylalanine or tryptophan. D genes are given only for firm matches. Expanded clones get a size class; other rows say once, few or many, or leave the size out.

TRBV30,.,13,TRBJ2-1,.,CAWSVHTYNEQFF,TGTGCCTGGAGTGTACACACCTACAATGAGCAGTTCTTC
TRBV5-1,.,14,TRBJ2-7,.,CASSLGMGLYEQYF,TGCGCCAGCAGCTTGGGAATGGGACTCTACGAGCAGTACTTC
TRBV7-9,few,13,TRBJ2-7,.,CASSSSLRSEQYF,TGTGCCAGCAGCTCTTCCCTTAGATCCGAGCAGTACTTC
TRBV15,.,12,TRBJ2-5,.,CATSRGSETQYF,TGTGCCACCAGCAGAGGTAGCGAGACCCAGTACTTC
TRBV10-3,.,13,TRBJ1-1,.,CAISGGLDTEAFF,TGTGCCATCAGTGGAGGATTAGACACTGAAGCTTTCTTT
TRBV4-2,.,14,TRBJ2-2,TRBD1,CASSRGTGTGELFF,TGTGCCAGCAGCCGAGGGACAGGCACCGGGGAGCTGTTTTTT
TRBV5-6,.,11,TRBJ2-5,.,CASRSGQEQYF,TGTGCCAGCAGGTCCGGACAAGAGCAGTACTTC
TRBV9,once,14,TRBJ2-7,.,CASSVDHKNYEQYF,TGTGCCAGCAGCGTAGATCACAAAAACTACGAGCAGTACTTC
TRBV4-3,.,17,TRBJ1-5,.,CASSQEWDMEGNQPQHF,TGCGCCAGCAGCCAAGAGTGGGATATGGAGGGCAATCAGCCCCAGCATTTT
TRBV4-1,.,17,TRBJ2-7,.,CASSQDLGAVSSYEQYF,TGCGCCAGCAGCCAAGATTTGGGCGCCGTTAGCTCCTACGAGCAGTACTTC
TRBV5-1,.,15,TRBJ2-7,.,CASSSSSGLGGEQYF,TGCGCCAGCAGCTCCTCAAGTGGACTAGGGGGCGAGCAGTACTTC